This TCR beta chain was profiled in a study of neurological immune-mediated disorders. MiXCR, applied by TCRdb to the 5' RACE reads, yields one record per CDR3 protein. Of 33,000 or so distinct CDR3 sequences listed, almost 7.5% are singletons. This clonotype was detected ten times or more. The study drew its healthy controls from blood bank volunteers in Maryland, USA. Trimming left V 3 bases short and J 3 bases short, with 15 bases between. Per germline, CDR1 LGHDT and CDR2 YNNKEL (reference sequence). This CDR3 is built from 15 residues. The chain has TRBV3-1 and TRBJ2-7; the D call may be TRBD1 or TRBD2 (5 bases each). The sample consisted of PBMCs. The TCR sequence derives from a woman in her forties in good health. CDR3 region: CASSQFPGPSYEQYF. The DNA of the CDR3 is TGTGCCAGCAGCCAGTTCCCGGGACCCAGCTACGAGCAGTACTTC.